This entry lists 32 T cell receptor beta chains sequenced from one sample in a study of cytomegalovirus exposure and HLA in healthy donors. Primers: 60 Vbeta forward and 13 Jbeta reverse. Produced via immunoSEQ multiplex PCR; TCRdb's table is partial and in-frame only. The sample lists 150,000 to 200,000 clones; approximately 70% were seen once. The sample comprised PBMCs. The receptors come from a middle-aged man in good health and CMV-seropositive.

This chain links TRBV4-3 with TRBJ2-7; D not resolved. Germline V lookup: CDR1 LGHNA, CDR2 YSLEER. Trimming shortened V by 0 bases and J by 6 bases, and 9 bases separated the two germline ends. The CDR3 extends over 13 amino acids. CDR3 sequence reads: CASSQDVLGEQYF. For the CDR3, the DNA is TGCGCCAGCAGCCAAGATGTCCTCGGCGAGCAGTACTTC.

J is TRBJ1-1 and V is TRBV7-9; 9 positions match TRBD1. Germline CDR1 SEHNR, CDR2 FQNEAQ (reference sequence). The CDR3 is 13 amino acids. J lost 7 bases, V lost 5 bases, and 5 bases had no gene match. In DNA, the CDR3 is TGTGCCAGCAGCCTACAGGGGGCTAGTGAAGCTTTCTTT. Encoded protein: CASSLQGASEAFF.

This rearrangement joins TRBV7-9 to TRBJ2-3, with a possible D match to TRBD1 (6 bases). V lost 4 bases and J 4 bases, leaving 15 bases between the germline ends. Germline CDR1 reads SEHNR; CDR2 reads FQNEAQ (reference sequence). The CDR3 totals 15 residues. For the CDR3, the DNA is TGTGCCAGCAGCTCCTCGCCCAGGGGCGCAGATACGCAGTATTTT. It is translated as CASSSSPRGADTQYF.

This clone was detected only a few times. The J gene is TRBJ1-1, the V gene TRBV5-1; 8 bases line up with TRBD1. J gave up 0 bases and V 2 bases, and 3 bases lay outside the gene matches. CDR1 is SGHRS and CDR2 is YFSETQ in the germline V gene. CDR3 length: 15 residues. CDR3 protein: CASSLGQGMNTEAFF. The CDR3 nucleotides are TGCGCCAGCAGCTTAGGACAGGGAATGAACACTGAAGCTTTCTTT.

This chain joins TRBV7-6 and TRBJ1-5, with 9 bases aligning to TRBD1. The V gene's germline CDR1 is SGHVS and CDR2 FNYEAQ. This CDR3 spans 15 amino acids. Trimming took 1 base from V and 4 from J; bases not matched to a gene: 2. CDR3 region: CASSLGTGENQPQHF. The CDR3 coding sequence is TGTGCCAGCAGCTTAGGGACAGGGGAAAATCAGCCCCAGCATTTT.

This clone has just a few counts. The sample carries other DNA sequences with the same CDR3. The chain uses TRBV2 and TRBJ1-2; perhaps TRBD1 as D (5 bases). CDR1 and CDR2 (germline): SNHLY, FYNNEI. Trimming shortened V by 4 bases and J by 2 bases, and 5 bases separated the two germline ends. The CDR3 is 12 amino acids. The CDR3 loop reads CASSGQNYGYTF. The DNA of the CDR3 is TGTGCCAGCAGTGGACAGAACTATGGCTACACCTTC. The complete variable domain, with remaining parts taken from reference TRBV2 and TRBJ1-2, reads EPEVTQTPSHQVTQMGQEVILRCVPISNHLYFYWYRQILGQKVEFLVSFYNNEISEKSEIFDDQFSVERPDGSNFTLKIRSTKLEDSAMYFCASSGQNYGYTFGSGTRLTVV.

CDR3 amino acids: CATSGQGLTEAFF. Here the CDR3 DNA reads TGTGCCACCTCCGGACAGGGCCTCACTGAAGCTTTCTTT. This rearrangement joins TRBV2 to TRBJ1-1; 8 bases are shared with TRBD1. Germline-derived CDR1 and CDR2 are SNHLY and FYNNEI. Trimming cost V 10 bases and J 4 bases; bases outside gene matches: 8. The length of the CDR3 is 13 residues. The full variable domain, completed using reference TRBV2 and TRBJ1-1, is EPEVTQTPSHQVTQMGQEVILRCVPISNHLYFYWYRQILGQKVEFLVSFYNNEISEKSEIFDDQFSVERPDGSNFTLKIRSTKLEDSAMYFCATSGQGLTEAFFGQGTRLTVV.

As to this clone: At one end, the junction sequence differs from germline, possibly due to a read error. The gene calls are TRBV6-1 and TRBJ1-4; no firm D call. This CDR3 region has 13 residues. Germline CDR1 MNHNS, CDR2 SASEGT. CDR3 nucleotides: TGTGCCAGCAGGGAAGGGCAAAATGAAAAACTGTTTTTT. It encodes CASREGQNEKLFF.

This chain joins TRBV4-1 and TRBJ1-5; D call uncertain. CDR1 and CDR2 (germline): MGHRA, YSYEKL. V lost 4 bases and J lost 2, with 15 bases in between. The CDR3 extends over 16 amino acids. The CDR3 region has the DNA TGCGCCAGCAGCCTAATTGAGGGAGGTCGCAATCAGCCCCAGCATTTT. It specifies CASSLIEGGRNQPQHF.

This chain uses TRBV7-8 with TRBJ1-2, with TRBD1 as a possible D gene (5 bases). The ends were cut back, 0 bases at V and 3 bases at J, with 5 bases in the middle. Germline V gene data show CDR1 as SGHVS and CDR2 as FQNEAQ. CDR3 length: 13 residues. Written as DNA, the CDR3 is TGTGCCAGCAGCTTAGCGACAGACTATGGCTACACCTTC. Translating gives CASSLATDYGYTF.

This clone has a single count. The chain employs TRBV7-2 and TRBJ2-3; TRBD2 might be the D (6 bases). The CDR3 extends over 16 amino acids. V dropped 4 bases and J dropped 5 bases, with 19 bases sitting between them. CDR1 and CDR2 from the germline V gene are SGHTA and FQGNSA. CDR3: CASSSGGPLGGDTQYF. CDR3 nucleotide sequence: TGTGCCAGCAGCTCCGGGGGACCCCTAGGCGGAGATACGCAGTATTTT.

This clone has a single count. The J gene is TRBJ2-1, the V gene TRBV11-3, with 14 positions matching TRBD2. The length of the CDR3 is 15 residues. Unmatched junction bases numbered 7, after V lost 5 bases and J lost 10 bases. In germline, CDR1 is SGHNT, CDR2 YENEEA. The chain's CDR3 is CASSPGLAGGGEQFF. CDR3 nucleotide sequence: TGTGCCAGCAGCCCAGGACTAGCGGGGGGAGGGGAGCAGTTCTTC.

The chain is built from TRBV5-1 and TRBJ1-5; 10 nucleotides agree with TRBD1. This CDR3 region has 16 residues. Per germline, CDR1 SGHRS and CDR2 YFSETQ. Trimming took 4 bases from V and 1 from J; bases not matched to a gene: 5. Here the CDR3 reads CASSLGTGVSNQPQHF. The CDR3 DNA reads TGCGCCAGCAGCCTGGGGACAGGGGTGAGCAATCAGCCCCAGCATTTT.

This clone has only a few counts. V and J are TRBV6-1 and TRBJ2-3; 8 bases agree with TRBD2. The CDR3 is 15 amino acids. Germline V gene lookup returns CDR1 MNHNS and CDR2 SASEGT. V was pared by 5 bases and J by 7 bases, with 11 bases of the junction left unmatched. Here the CDR3 DNA reads TGTGCCAGCAGTAGGGGACTAGTAGGGCCGAATACGCAGTATTTT. It specifies CASSRGLVGPNTQYF.

The V and J genes are TRBV11-1 and TRBJ2-1; the D gene is possibly TRBD1 (6 bases). Germline V gene lookup returns CDR1 SGHAT and CDR2 FQDESV (reference sequence). This CDR3 region has 13 residues. V was trimmed by 3 bases and J by 6 bases, leaving 9 bases between them. The CDR3 loop reads CASSLGAANEQFF. For the CDR3, the DNA is TGTGCCAGCAGCTTGGGGGCTGCCAATGAGCAGTTCTTC.

This chain connects TRBV5-6 to TRBJ2-2; 8 bases match TRBD2. The CDR3 is made up of 16 amino acids. Trimming removed 4 bases from V and 0 bases from J; junction bases left unmatched: 5. Germline CDR1 reads SGHDT; CDR2 reads YYEEEE. The CDR3 loop is CASSLRGGANTGELFF. Here the CDR3 DNA reads TGTGCCAGCAGCCTCCGGGGGGGGGCGAACACCGGGGAGCTGTTTTTT.

This chain joins TRBV5-5 and TRBJ1-2; D perhaps matches TRBD1 (5 bases). Trimming cost V 0 bases and J 4 bases, with 13 bases left between them. From germline, CDR1 is SGHKS and CDR2 YYEKEE (reference sequence). The CDR3 is 15 amino acids. The CDR3 spells CASSLVTGPPYGYTF. CDR3 DNA: TGTGCCAGCAGCTTGGTTACAGGTCCACCCTATGGCTACACCTTC.

This clone has only a few counts. CDR3 coding DNA: TGTGCCAGCAGCGGCGGGGGTCTAGCGGGGCGAGAGACCCAGTACTTC. As protein: CASSGGGLAGRETQYF. V gene TRBV7-2 combines with J gene TRBJ2-5; 9 bases fit TRBD2. J was trimmed by 4 bases and V by 5 bases; bases with no gene match: 11. The CDR3 spans 16 residues. Germline values: CDR1 SGHTA, CDR2 FQGNSA.

This clone was observed a handful of times. The chain has TRBV29-1 and TRBJ2-5; D unclear. The V end was cut by 7 bases, the J end by 6 bases, with 15 bases between. This CDR3 comprises 12 residues. Germline loops: CDR1 SQVTM, CDR2 ANQGSEA. The CDR3 here is CSARSPPKTQYF. The CDR3 nucleotides are TGCAGCGCCCGGTCGCCCCCGAAGACCCAGTACTTC.

The J gene is TRBJ1-6, the V gene TRBV6-5; D ambiguous. The germline CDR1 and CDR2 sequences are MNHEY and SVGAGI. The V end was cut by 6 bases, the J end by 7 bases, with 10 bases between. The CDR3 is made up of 13 amino acids. The CDR3 region is CASRGEGNSPLHF. In DNA, the CDR3 is TGTGCCAGCAGGGGCGAGGGCAATTCACCCCTCCACTTT.

Here the CDR3 DNA reads TGTGCCTGGAAAGGGGGCCGGGGAGAGACCCAGTACTTC. As protein: CAWKGGRGETQYF. V is TRBV30 and J is TRBJ2-5; the match to TRBD1 covers 7 bases. Unmatched junction bases numbered 6, after V lost 4 bases and J lost 4 bases. The CDR3 covers 13 residues. Germline CDR1 reads GTSNPN; CDR2 reads SVGIG (reference sequence).

The CDR3, as DNA: TGTGCCAGCAGCTATACGCCGGGACAGGGTCTTTCTGGGGCCAACGTCCTGACTTTC. Amino acid sequence: CASSYTPGQGLSGANVLTF. V is TRBV2 and J is TRBJ2-6, with 9 bases matching TRBD1. CDR1 and CDR2 (germline): SNHLY, FYNNEI. With 6 bases clipped from V and 1 base from J, the junction kept 13 bases outside the gene matches. This CDR3 region has 19 residues.

Concerning this clone itself: Its ends do not fully match the called genes, so a read error is possible. Within the sample, other DNA sequences also encode this same CDR3. J is TRBJ2-2 and V is TRBV7-3; D remains ambiguous. From germline, CDR1 is SGHTA and CDR2 FQGTGA. CDR3 length: 15 residues. CDR3 sequence reads: CASSLFTSNTGELFF. CDR3 DNA sequence: TGCGCCAGCAGCTTGTTCACTTCGAACACCGGGGAGCTGTTTTTT.

This chain connects TRBV11-2 to TRBJ1-1; D not certain. CDR3 length equals 16 residues. With 2 bases removed from V and 4 bases from J, the gap between germline ends came to 17 bases. Germline V gene lookup returns CDR1 SGHAT and CDR2 FQNNGV. In DNA form, the CDR3 reads TGTGCCAGCAGCTTACCCCTCCGACGGGTGACCACTGAAGCTTTCTTT. It encodes CASSLPLRRVTTEAFF.

The V and J genes are TRBV5-4 and TRBJ2-7; 8 bases line up with TRBD1. Per the germline V gene, CDR1 is SGHNT and CDR2 is YYREEE (reference sequence). The CDR3 length is 13 residues. The J segment lost 6 bases and the V segment lost 4 bases, leaving 6 bases of the junction unmatched. CDR3 nucleotides: TGTGCCAGCAGCCGAGGGGACAGGACCGAGCAGTACTTC. Translation gives CASSRGDRTEQYF.

V usage is TRBV7-2 and J usage is TRBJ1-5, with TRBD1 identical over 7 bases. This CDR3 has 13 residues. The trim removed 5 bases at V and 15 bases at J, leaving 13 bases unmatched. Germline-derived CDR1 and CDR2 are SGHTA and FQGNSA. The CDR3 is CASSPDLTGLGHF. CDR3 coding DNA: TGTGCCAGCAGCCCCGATTTGACAGGGTTGGGGCATTTT.

The V and J genes are TRBV28 and TRBJ2-1; a possible D gene is TRBD2 (5 bases). V was shortened by 5 bases and J by 5 bases, with 16 bases between the two germline ends. Germline V gene sequence: CDR1 MDHEN, CDR2 SYDVKM. This CDR3 is built from 15 residues. CDR3 region: CASSPRRDWDNEQFF. As DNA, the CDR3 is TGTGCCAGCAGTCCCCGCCGGGATTGGGACAATGAGCAGTTCTTC.

This CDR3 reads CASSANRGLTEAFF. The CDR3 coding sequence is TGTGCCAGTAGTGCCAACAGGGGGCTGACTGAAGCTTTCTTT. V gene TRBV19 combines with J gene TRBJ1-1; TRBD1 matches 9 bases. Looked up from germline, CDR1 is LNHDA and CDR2 is SQIVND (reference sequence). The CDR3 extends over 14 amino acids. The junction had 6 bases not matched to a gene; V was cut back by 5 bases and J by 5 bases.

V usage is TRBV5-1 and J usage is TRBJ2-3, with 7 bases fitting TRBD1. V shed 4 bases, J shed 0 bases, and the junction held 5 bases outside the gene matches. Germline V gene data show CDR1 as SGHRS and CDR2 as YFSETQ. There are 15 residues in the CDR3. The CDR3 sequence: CASSGGQISTDTQYF. DNA for the CDR3: TGCGCCAGCAGCGGGGGACAGATTAGCACAGATACGCAGTATTTT.

The V call is TRBV9, the J call TRBJ1-5, with D perhaps matching TRBD1 (5 bases). The CDR3 contains 15 residues. V was pared by 4 bases and J by 1 base, with 12 bases between. Per germline, CDR1 SGDLS and CDR2 YYNGEE. The DNA for the CDR3 is TGTGCCAGCAGCCAGGGCCGGACAAGCAATCAGCCCCAGCATTTT. Amino acid sequence: CASSQGRTSNQPQHF.

V gene TRBV12-5 combines with J gene TRBJ1-5; D perhaps matches TRBD1 (5 bases). Trimming shortened V by 1 base and J by 1 base, and 8 bases separated the two germline ends. The CDR3 is 15 residues long. Germline V gives CDR1 LGHNT, CDR2 FRNRAP. The CDR3 is CASGLGQGSNQPQHF. CDR3 in DNA: TGTGCTAGTGGTTTGGGCCAGGGAAGCAATCAGCCCCAGCATTTT.

Regarding this clone: The same CDR3 is also encoded by other DNA sequences in this sample. The rearrangement uses TRBV7-9 and TRBJ2-1, with D possibly matching TRBD1 (6 bases). Trimming left V 6 bases short and J 7 bases short, with 10 bases between. Germline CDR1 and CDR2: SEHNR and FQNEAQ (reference sequence). The CDR3 length is 12 residues. The CDR3 bases are TGTGCCAGCAGTTCCCAGGGGAATGAGCAGTTCTTC. It is translated as CASSSQGNEQFF.